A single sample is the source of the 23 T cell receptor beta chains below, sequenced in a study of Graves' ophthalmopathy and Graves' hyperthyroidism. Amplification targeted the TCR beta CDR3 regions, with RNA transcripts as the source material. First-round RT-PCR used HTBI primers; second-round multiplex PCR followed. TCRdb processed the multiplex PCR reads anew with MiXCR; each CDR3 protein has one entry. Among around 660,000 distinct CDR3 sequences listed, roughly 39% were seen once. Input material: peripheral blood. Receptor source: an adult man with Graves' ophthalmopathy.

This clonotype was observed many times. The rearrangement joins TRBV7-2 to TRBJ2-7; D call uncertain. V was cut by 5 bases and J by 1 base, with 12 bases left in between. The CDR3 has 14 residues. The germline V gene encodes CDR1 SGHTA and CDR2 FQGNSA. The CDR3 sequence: CASSPRWASYEQYF. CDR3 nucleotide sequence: TGTGCCAGCAGCCCGAGGTGGGCTTCCTACGAGCAGTACTTC. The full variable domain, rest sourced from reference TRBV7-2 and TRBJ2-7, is GAGVSQSPSNKVTEKGKDVELRCDPISGHTALYWYRQSLGQGLEFLIYFQGNSAPDKSGLPSDRFSAERTGGSVSTLTIQRTQQEDSAVYLCASSPRWASYEQYFGPGTRLTVT.

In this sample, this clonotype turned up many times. The CDR3, as DNA: TGCAGCGTTGGCTCTGACTATGGCTACACCTTC. The encoded protein is CSVGSDYGYTF. This rearrangement joins TRBV29-1 to TRBJ1-2; unclear D gene. V lost 4 bases to trimming and J lost 3 bases, with 6 bases between them. Germline values: CDR1 SQVTM, CDR2 ANQGSEA. CDR3 length: 11 residues.

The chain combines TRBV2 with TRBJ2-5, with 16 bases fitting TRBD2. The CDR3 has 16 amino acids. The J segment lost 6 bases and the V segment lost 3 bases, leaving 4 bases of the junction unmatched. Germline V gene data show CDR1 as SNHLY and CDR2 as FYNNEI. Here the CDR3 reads CASSDPGLAGGKTQYF. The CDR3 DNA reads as TGTGCCAGCAGTGACCCGGGACTAGCGGGAGGGAAGACCCAGTACTTC.

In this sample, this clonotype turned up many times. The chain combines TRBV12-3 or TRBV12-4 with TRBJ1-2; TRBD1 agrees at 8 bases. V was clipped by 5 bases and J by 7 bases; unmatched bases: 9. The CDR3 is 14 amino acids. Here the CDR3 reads CASSDGQGGRGYTF. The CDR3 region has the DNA TGTGCCAGCAGTGACGGACAGGGAGGTCGTGGCTACACCTTC.

Written as DNA, the CDR3 is TGTGCCTGGACAGGGACAGGGGGATATGAAAAACTGTTTTTT. It is translated as CAWTGTGGYEKLFF. The V gene is TRBV30, the J gene TRBJ1-4; 11 bases fit TRBD1. The CDR3 has 14 residues. The V gene end was trimmed by 4 bases and the J gene end by 6 bases; junction bases not matched to a gene: 4. CDR1 is GTSNPN and CDR2 is SVGIG in the germline V gene (reference sequence).

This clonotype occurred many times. CDR3 DNA: TGTGCCAGCAGCCACCGCTGGGAGCAGTACTTC. Translated, it gives CASSHRWEQYF. This chain joins TRBV14 and TRBJ2-7; no reliable D call. Per the germline V gene, CDR1 is SGHDN and CDR2 is FVKESK. CDR3 length: 11 residues. Trimming removed 3 bases at V and 7 bases at J, with 7 bases between.

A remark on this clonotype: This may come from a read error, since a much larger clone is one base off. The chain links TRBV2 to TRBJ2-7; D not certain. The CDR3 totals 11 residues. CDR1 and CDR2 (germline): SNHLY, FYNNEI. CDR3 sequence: CASRQRTSWYF. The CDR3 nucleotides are TGCGCCAGCAGGCAACGGACCTCCTGGTACTTC.

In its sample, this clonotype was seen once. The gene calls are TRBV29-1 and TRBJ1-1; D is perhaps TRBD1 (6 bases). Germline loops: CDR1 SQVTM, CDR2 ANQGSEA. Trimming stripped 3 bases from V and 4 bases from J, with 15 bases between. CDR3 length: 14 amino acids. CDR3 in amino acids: CSVEVDRTTTEAFF. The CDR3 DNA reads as TGCAGCGTTGAGGTCGACAGGACTACCACTGAAGCTTTCTTT. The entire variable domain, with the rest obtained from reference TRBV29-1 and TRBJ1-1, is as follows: SAVISQKPSRDICQRGTSLTIQCQVDSQVTMMFWYRQQPGQSLTLIATANQGSEATYESGFVIDKFPISRPNLTFSTLTVSNMSPEDSSIYLCSVEVDRTTTEAFFGQGTRLTVV.

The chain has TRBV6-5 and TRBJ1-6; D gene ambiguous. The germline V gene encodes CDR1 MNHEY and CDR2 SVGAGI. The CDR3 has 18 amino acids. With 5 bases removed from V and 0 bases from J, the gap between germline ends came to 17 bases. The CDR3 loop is CASSRSGYKSSYNSPLHF. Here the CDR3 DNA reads TGTGCCAGCAGTCGCTCCGGGTACAAAAGCTCCTATAATTCACCCCTCCACTTT.

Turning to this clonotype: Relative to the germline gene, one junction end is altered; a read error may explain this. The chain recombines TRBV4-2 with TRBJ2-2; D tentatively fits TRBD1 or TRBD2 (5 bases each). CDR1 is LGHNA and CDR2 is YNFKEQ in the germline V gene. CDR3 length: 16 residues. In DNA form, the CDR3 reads TGTGCCGGCAGTCATCCGGGACGGCTAACAACCGGGGAGCTGTTTTTT. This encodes CAGSHPGRLTTGELFF.

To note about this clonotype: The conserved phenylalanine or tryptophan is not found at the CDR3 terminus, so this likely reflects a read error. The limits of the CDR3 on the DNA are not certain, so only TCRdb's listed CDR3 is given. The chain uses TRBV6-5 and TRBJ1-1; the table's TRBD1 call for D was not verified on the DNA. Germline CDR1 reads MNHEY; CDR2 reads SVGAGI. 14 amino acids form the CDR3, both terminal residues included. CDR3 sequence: CASSYQDRGTEAFL.

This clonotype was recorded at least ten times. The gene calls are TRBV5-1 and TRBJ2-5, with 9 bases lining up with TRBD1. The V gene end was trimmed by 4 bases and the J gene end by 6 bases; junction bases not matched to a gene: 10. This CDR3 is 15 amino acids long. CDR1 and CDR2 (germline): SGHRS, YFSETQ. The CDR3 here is CASSVDRGVGQTQYF. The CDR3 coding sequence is TGCGCCAGCAGCGTGGACAGGGGAGTTGGGCAGACCCAGTACTTC.

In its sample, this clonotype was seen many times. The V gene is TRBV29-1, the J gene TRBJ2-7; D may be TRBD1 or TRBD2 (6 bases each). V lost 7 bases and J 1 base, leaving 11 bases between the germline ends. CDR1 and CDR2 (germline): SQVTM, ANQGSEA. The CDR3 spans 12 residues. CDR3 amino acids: CSAGDISYEQYF. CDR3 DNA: TGCAGCGCGGGGGACATTTCCTACGAGCAGTACTTC.

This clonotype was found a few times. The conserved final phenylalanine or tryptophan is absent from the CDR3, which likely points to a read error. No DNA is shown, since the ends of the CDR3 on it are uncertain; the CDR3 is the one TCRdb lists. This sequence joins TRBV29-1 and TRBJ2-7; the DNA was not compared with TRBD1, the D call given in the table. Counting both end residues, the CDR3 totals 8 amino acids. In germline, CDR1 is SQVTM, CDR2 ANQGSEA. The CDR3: CSVTGGCL.

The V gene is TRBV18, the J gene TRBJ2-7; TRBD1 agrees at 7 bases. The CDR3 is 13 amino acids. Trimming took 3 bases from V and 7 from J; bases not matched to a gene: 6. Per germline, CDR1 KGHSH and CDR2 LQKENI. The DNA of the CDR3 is TGTGCCAGCTCACCCCGACAGGGTAGGGAGCAGTACTTC. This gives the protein CASSPRQGREQYF.

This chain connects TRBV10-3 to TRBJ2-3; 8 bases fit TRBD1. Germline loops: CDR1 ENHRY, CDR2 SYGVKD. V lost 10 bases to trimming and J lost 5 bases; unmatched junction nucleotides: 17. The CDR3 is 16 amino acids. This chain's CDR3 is CASSAPLDRAKDTQYF. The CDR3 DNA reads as TGTGCCAGCAGCGCCCCCCTGGACAGGGCAAAAGATACGCAGTATTTT.

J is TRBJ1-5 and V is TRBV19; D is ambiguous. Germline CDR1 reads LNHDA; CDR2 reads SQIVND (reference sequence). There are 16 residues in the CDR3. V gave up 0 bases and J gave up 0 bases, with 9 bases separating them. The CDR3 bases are TGTGCCAGTAGTATAGATGAGCACGATAGCAATCAGCCCCAGCATTTT. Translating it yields CASSIDEHDSNQPQHF.

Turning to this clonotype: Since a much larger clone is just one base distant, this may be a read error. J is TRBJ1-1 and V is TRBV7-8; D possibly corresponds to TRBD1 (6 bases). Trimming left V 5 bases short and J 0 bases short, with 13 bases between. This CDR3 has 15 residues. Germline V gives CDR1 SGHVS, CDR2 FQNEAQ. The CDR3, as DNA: TGTGCCAGCAGCCGGGGGGGGGCCTTGAACACTGAAGCTTTCTTT. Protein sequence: CASSRGGALNTEAFF.

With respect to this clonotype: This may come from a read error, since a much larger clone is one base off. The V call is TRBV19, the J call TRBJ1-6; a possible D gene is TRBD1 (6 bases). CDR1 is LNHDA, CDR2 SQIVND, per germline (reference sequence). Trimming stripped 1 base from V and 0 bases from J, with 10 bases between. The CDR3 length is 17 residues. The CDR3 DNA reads TGTGCCAGTAGTATAGCCCCGGACAGCTCCTATAATTCACCCCTCCACTTT. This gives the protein CASSIAPDSSYNSPLHF.

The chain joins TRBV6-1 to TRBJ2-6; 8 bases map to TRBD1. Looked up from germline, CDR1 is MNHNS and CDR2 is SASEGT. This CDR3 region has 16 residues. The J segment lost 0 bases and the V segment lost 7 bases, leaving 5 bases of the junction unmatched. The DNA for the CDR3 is TGTGCCAGCACGGGACAGGTACCCTCTGGGGCCAACGTCCTGACTTTC. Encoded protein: CASTGQVPSGANVLTF.

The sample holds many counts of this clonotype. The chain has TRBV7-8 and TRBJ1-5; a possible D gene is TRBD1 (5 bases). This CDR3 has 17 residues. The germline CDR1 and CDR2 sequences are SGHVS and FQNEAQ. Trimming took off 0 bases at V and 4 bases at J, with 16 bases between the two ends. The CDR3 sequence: CASSLAPRYGANQPQHF. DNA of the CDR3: TGTGCCAGCAGCTTAGCCCCGCGCTACGGGGCTAATCAGCCCCAGCATTTT.

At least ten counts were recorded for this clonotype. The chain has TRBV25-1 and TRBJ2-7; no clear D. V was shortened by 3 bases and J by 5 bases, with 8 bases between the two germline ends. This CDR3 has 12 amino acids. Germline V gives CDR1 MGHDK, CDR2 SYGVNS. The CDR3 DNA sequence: TGTGCCAGCAGTGATACAGCCCACGAGCAGTACTTC. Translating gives CASSDTAHEQYF.

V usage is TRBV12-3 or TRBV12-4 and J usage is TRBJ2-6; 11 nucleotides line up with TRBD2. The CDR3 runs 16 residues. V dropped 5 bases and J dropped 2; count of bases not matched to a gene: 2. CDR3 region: CASSPLAGAGANVLTF. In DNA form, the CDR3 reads TGTGCCAGCAGTCCACTAGCGGGGGCTGGGGCCAACGTCCTGACTTTC.